This T cell receptor beta chain comes out of a study of cytomegalovirus exposure and HLA in healthy donors. Study conclusions and caveats: Associated with HLA alleles at 0.05 false discovery rate in a later analysis were some 16,000 TCR beta sequences. What was likely a sequencing artifact was a cluster of highly shared sequence variants.

Note on this clone: The antigen remains undetermined.

Primers for the PCR totalled 60 Vbeta and 13 Jbeta. Clones were sequenced by immunoSEQ multiplex PCR, and TCRdb holds only the in-frame ones, with some missing. Counted here are 95,000 to 150,000 clones, around 66% occurring once; the ten biggest clones make up 1.5% to 1.7%. The CDR3 has 18 residues. The V end was cut by 3 bases, the J end by 3 bases, with 20 bases between. The germline V gene has CDR1 MNHEY and CDR2 SMNVEV (reference sequence). This clonotype was sampled from a man between 18 and 29 years old in good health and CMV-seronegative. Source material: PBMCs. The chain combines TRBV27 with TRBJ2-2, with a tentative D call TRBD1 (6 bases). The CDR3 here is CASSLLSLSQGYTGELFF. The CDR3 DNA is TGTGCCAGCAGTTTGTTGTCACTCTCACAGGGATACACCGGGGAGCTGTTTTTT.